These T cell receptor beta chains were read from a single sample in a study of somatic mutations in cytotoxic T cells in rheumatoid arthritis. Sequencing used immunoSEQ multiplex PCR; TCRdb keeps in-frame clones, though not all of them. The repertoire holds about 33,000 clones, under 85% seen once, with roughly 3.1% in the top ten. The specimen was CD8+ T cells sorted from blood. The receptors were sampled from a man aged 35 to 55 in good health. Each CDR3 is given with its conserved first and last residue. A D gene is named only where the DNA matches it firmly. Some rows have no size entry. The others give once, few or many, or a class for an expanded clone.

D	size	V	J	DNA	CDR3
-	-	TRBV7-9	TRBJ2-4	TGTGCCAGCGCAGGGGCCAAAAACATTCAGTACTTC	CASAGAKNIQYF
-	-	TRBV6-1	TRBJ2-7	TGTGCCAGCAGTGTCTCTCCGGGACAATGGAGCTACGAGCAGTACTTC	CASSVSPGQWSYEQYF
TRBD1	-	TRBV27	TRBJ2-1	TGTGCCAGCAGCCCGACAGGGGGGAGACACAATGAGCAGTTCTTC	CASSPTGGRHNEQFF
-	-	TRBV28	TRBJ2-1	TGTGCCAGCAGTTTCAGAGATGAGCAGTTCTTC	CASSFRDEQFF
TRBD2	-	TRBV10-1	TRBJ2-1	TGCGCCAGCAGTGAAGCGGGAGAGGCCAATGAGCAGTTCTTC	CASSEAGEANEQFF
TRBD2	-	TRBV9	TRBJ2-1	TGTGCCAGCAGCGTAGGGACTAGCGGGAGCTACAATGAGCAGTTCTTC	CASSVGTSGSYNEQFF
-	-	TRBV28	TRBJ2-4	TGTGCCAGCAGTCGGCTCGACATTCAGTACTTC	CASSRLDIQYF
-	few	TRBV27	TRBJ2-7	TGTGCCAGCAGTCCCGAGGAGGGGTCCTCCTACGAGCAGTACTTC	CASSPEEGSSYEQYF
-	-	TRBV7-9	TRBJ2-1	TGTGCCAGCAGCTTAGGGACCACAGGTGAGCAGTTCTTC	CASSLGTTGEQFF
TRBD2	-	TRBV7-9	TRBJ2-7	TGTGCCAGCAGCGTTAGCGGGAGAGGAATCTACGAGCAGTACTTC	CASSVSGRGIYEQYF
TRBD2	once	TRBV7-9	TRBJ2-1	TGTGCCAGCAGCTTATTCCCCCAGCGGGAGGGCCGTGATGAGCAGTTCTTC	CASSLFPQREGRDEQFF
TRBD2	few	TRBV6-4	TRBJ2-3	TGTGCCAGCAGTGAGGCGGGAGGGAGCACAGATACGCAGTATTTT	CASSEAGGSTDTQYF
-	-	TRBV29-1	TRBJ2-1	TGCAGCGTTGAAGGGATATACAATGAGCAGTTCTTC	CSVEGIYNEQFF
-	few	TRBV7-6	TRBJ2-7	TGTGCCAGCAGCTTAGGGGCAGGGGATTTCTACGAGCAGTACTTC	CASSLGAGDFYEQYF
TRBD2	-	TRBV29-1	TRBJ2-7	TGCAGCGCACTAGCGGGACGGTACGAGCAGTACTTC	CSALAGRYEQYF
-	-	TRBV27	TRBJ2-3	TGTGCCAGCAGTGACCCCAACAGGGATACGCAGTATTTT	CASSDPNRDTQYF
-	-	TRBV29-1	TRBJ2-1	TGCAGCGTGAGAAGGGGTGGGGAGCCCAATGAGCAGTTCTTC	CSVRRGGEPNEQFF
TRBD1	once	TRBV19	TRBJ2-1	TGTGCCAGTAGTATCAGGGGGCAAAATGAGCAGTTCTTC	CASSIRGQNEQFF
-	-	TRBV2	TRBJ2-4	TGTGCCAGCACGACGGGAAACATTCAGTACTTC	CASTTGNIQYF
-	-	TRBV6-5	TRBJ1-1	TGTGCCAGCAGTGTAAAGGGTGGGAACACTGAAGCTTTCTTT	CASSVKGGNTEAFF
-	-	TRBV7-9	TRBJ2-2	TGTGCCAGCCGTCTAGAGCGCCCGCCGCCGTGGGAGGAGCTGTTTTTT	CASRLERPPPWEELFF
TRBD2	-	TRBV30	TRBJ2-5	TGTGCCTGGAGTCGCATAGCGGGGTTAGAGACCCAGTACTTC	CAWSRIAGLETQYF
-	-	TRBV9	TRBJ1-1	TGTGCCAGCAGTCCCGGGAGGAACACTGAAGCTTTCTTT	CASSPGRNTEAFF
-	few	TRBV14	TRBJ1-1	TGTGCCAGCAGCCAAGCAAGACACCTCACTTATAACACTGAAGCTTTCTTT	CASSQARHLTYNTEAFF
TRBD2	-	TRBV14	TRBJ2-1	TGTGCCAGCAGCACTCGGACTAGCGGGAGCTCCTACAATGAGCAGTTCTTC	CASSTRTSGSSYNEQFF
-	once	TRBV7-9	TRBJ2-7	TGTGCCAGCAGCTCTACGGTGGAGGGGAGGACCTACGAGCAGTACTTC	CASSSTVEGRTYEQYF
TRBD1	-	TRBV16	TRBJ2-3	TGTGCCAGCAGCCAATCCCCGGACAGGGCCAACACAGATACGCAGTATTTT	CASSQSPDRANTDTQYF
-	-	TRBV5-5	TRBJ1-5	TGTGCCAGCAGCTTGGTAGGGGGGCCCAATCAGCCCCAGCATTTT	CASSLVGGPNQPQHF
-	-	TRBV9	TRBJ2-1	TGTGCCAGCAGCCCCCGGGACGTCCTCTACAATGAGCAGTTCTTC	CASSPRDVLYNEQFF
-	-	TRBV9	TRBJ2-7	TGTGCCAGCAGCGTAGGTGACGGGAACGAGCAGTACTTC	CASSVGDGNEQYF
-	-	TRBV28	TRBJ2-7	TGTGCCAGCATCCACGGGGGTAGGAACTACGAGCAGTACTTC	CASIHGGRNYEQYF